Following are 5 T cell receptor beta chains from one sample sequenced in a study of graft-versus-host responses after intestinal transplantation. Sequencing was performed with immunoSEQ multiplex PCR; in TCRdb, only in-frame clones are kept and a portion is missing. There are some 96,000 clones in the sample; about 90% occur only once, and more than 0.75% lies in the top ten. These receptors are not linked to any known antigen. The sample was unstimulated CD4+ T cells sorted from spleen or lymph node cells, taken before transplant. These receptors all stem from a human donor who was the organ donor for an intestinal transplant.

CDR3 coding DNA: TGTGCCAGCAGCTCGCAGGTGAACACTGAAGCTTTCTTT. Amino acids: CASSSQVNTEAFF. This sequence joins TRBV11-3 and TRBJ1-1; D is uncertain. CDR3 length equals 13 residues. The V end was cut by 4 bases, the J end by 0 bases, with 6 bases between. The germline CDR1 and CDR2 sequences are SGHNT and YENEEA.

The chain combines TRBV30 with TRBJ1-5; D perhaps matches TRBD1 (5 bases). Trimming left V 1 base short and J 0 bases short, with 7 bases between. Germline-derived CDR1 and CDR2 are GTSNPN and SVGIG (reference sequence). The CDR3 contains 14 residues. The CDR3 DNA follows: TGTGCCTGGAGTGCCGGGGCTAGCAATCAGCCCCAGCATTTT. This codes for CAWSAGASNQPQHF.

The chain recombines TRBV4-2 with TRBJ2-1; 10 bases are shared with TRBD2. After removal of 1 base from V and 3 bases from J, the junction contained 0 bases not matched to a gene. The CDR3 spans 15 residues. Germline values: CDR1 LGHNA, CDR2 YNFKEQ. CDR3 in amino acids: CASSQGTSGYNEQFF. The CDR3 region has the DNA TGTGCCAGCAGCCAAGGGACTAGCGGCTACAATGAGCAGTTCTTC.

This chain links TRBV29-1 with TRBJ2-3, with D perhaps matching TRBD1 (6 bases). Trimming pared 6 bases from V and 4 bases from J, leaving 17 bases between. CDR3 length equals 14 residues. Germline values: CDR1 SQVTM, CDR2 ANQGSEA. CDR3 sequence: CSVNGAGGADTQYF. The CDR3 DNA follows: TGCAGCGTAAATGGTGCTGGGGGCGCAGATACGCAGTATTTT.

This CDR3 reads CASSPITNSPLHF. As DNA, the CDR3 is TGTGCCAGCAGTCCCATTACTAATTCACCCCTCCACTTT. This chain links TRBV6-5 with TRBJ1-6; D gene unclear. V was trimmed by 5 bases and J by 6 bases, leaving 8 bases between them. The CDR3 contains 13 residues. Germline CDR1 reads MNHEY; CDR2 reads SVGAGI.